Presented here are 10 T cell receptor beta chains from one specimen sequenced in a study of T cells in women clearing cervical HPV infection. The repertoire was sequenced with immunoSEQ multiplex PCR; TCRdb's copy has only in-frame clones and lacks some. Its table records about 16,000 clones. The sequenced sample was blood buffy coat. Receptors were obtained from a woman between 18 and 75 years old with a cervical HPV16 infection that either progressed to CIN3+ or cleared (not recorded which).

Regarding this clone: The read terminates 3 residues before the CDR3 end, so the remaining end is supplied by the germline J gene. The rearrangement links TRBV6-2 or TRBV6-3 to TRBJ2-2; a possible D gene is TRBD2 (6 bases). The CDR3 is 13 amino acids. CDR1 is MNHEY and CDR2 is SVGEGT in the germline V gene. Between the trimmed V and J ends, which lost 6 bases and 4 bases, there was a span of 9 bases. The part of the CDR3 DNA that was read is TGTGCCAGCAGGCGGGGTTCCACCGGGGAG. The encoded protein is CASRRGSTGE. The full CDR3 protein is CASRRGSTGELFF.

Worth noting for this clone: The read stops 3 residues short of the end of the CDR3; the missing end is completed from the germline J gene. V and J are TRBV11-2 and TRBJ1-5, with TRBD1 identical over 7 bases. The germline CDR1 and CDR2 sequences are SGHAT and FQNNGV. The junction had 9 bases not matched to a gene; V was cut back by 5 bases and J by 5 bases. The CDR3 spans 15 residues. The CDR3 is CASSQSDRAYQPQHF. The part of the CDR3 DNA that was read is TGTGCCAGCAGCCAAAGCGACAGGGCATATCAGCCC.

CDR3 DNA (partial): TGTGCCAGCAGCGGGGGCCAATACGAG. The encoded protein is CASSGGQYE. The CDR3, in full, reads CASSGGQYEQYF. This rearrangement joins TRBV11-2 to TRBJ2-7; the D gene is possibly TRBD1 (6 bases). The read is 3 residues too short to cover the CDR3 end, so that end is filled in from the germline J gene. Trimming took off 5 bases at V and 4 bases at J, with 9 bases between the two ends. CDR1 and CDR2 from the germline V gene are SGHAT and FQNNGV. This CDR3 spans 12 amino acids.

Notes on this clone: The read falls 3 residues short of the CDR3 end, and the missing part is taken from the germline J gene. This rearrangement joins TRBV4-1 to TRBJ1-1; the match to TRBD1 covers 9 bases. Germline trimming cut 5 bases from V and 5 bases from J; bases unmatched to any gene: 9. In germline, CDR1 is MGHRA, CDR2 YSYEKL. The CDR3 is 15 amino acids. This chain's CDR3 is CASSVPGQGWTEAFF. CDR3 bases read: TGCGCCAGCAGCGTACCGGGACAGGGTTGGACTGAA.

Of note for this clone: The CDR3 end falls 3 residues outside the read, so it is completed with the germline J gene. The chain joins TRBV7-3 to TRBJ2-5; TRBD1 matches 8 bases. The CDR3 is made up of 15 amino acids. The V segment lost 4 bases and the J segment 4 bases; nucleotides outside the gene matches: 8. Germline values: CDR1 SGHTA, CDR2 FQGTGA. CDR3 sequence: CASSSQGAEGETQYF. The covered CDR3 bases are TGTGCCAGCAGCTCCCAGGGGGCAGAAGGAGAGACC. The full variable domain, completed using reference TRBV7-3 and TRBJ2-5, is GAGVSQTPSNKVTEKGKYVELRCDPISGHTALYWYRQSLGQGPEFLIYFQGTGAADDSGLPNDRFFAVRPEGSVSTLKIQRTERGDSAVYLCASSSQGAEGETQYFGPGTRLLVL.

CDR3 in amino acids: CASSLSVSTGELFF. The covered CDR3 bases are TGTGCCAGCAGTTTATCTGTATCCACCGGGGAG. The chain couples TRBV12-3 or TRBV12-4 to TRBJ2-2; D unresolved. The read gets to within 3 residues of the CDR3 end, and the germline J gene fills in the rest. The CDR3 loop spans 14 amino acids. Trimming removed 2 bases from V and 4 bases from J, with 8 bases in between.

Regarding this clone: The sequenced fragment ends 3 residues before the CDR3 boundary, so the rest is inferred from the germline J gene. The chain carries TRBV25-1 and TRBJ2-7, with no clear D. The germline V gene has CDR1 MGHDK and CDR2 SYGVNS. V was pared by 4 bases and J by 3 bases, with 10 bases between. The length of the CDR3 is 13 residues. CDR3 DNA (partial): TGTGCCAGCAGTGGCGGTTCCCTCTACGAG. As protein: CASSGGSLYE. In full, the CDR3 is CASSGGSLYEQYF.

Remarks on this clone: The read gets to within 3 residues of the CDR3 end, and the germline J gene fills in the rest. This sequence joins TRBV29-1 and TRBJ1-5, with 7 bases that match TRBD1. The germline V gene encodes CDR1 SQVTM and CDR2 ANQGSEA. Trimming removed 6 bases from V and 4 bases from J; junction bases left unmatched: 6. This CDR3 comprises 13 residues. The CDR3: CSVVQGFNQPQHF. CDR3 DNA, as far as it was read: TGCAGCGTCGTACAGGGGTTTAATCAGCCC.

Details on this clone: Coverage ceases 3 residues before the CDR3 finishes, and the germline J gene fills in the end. V gene TRBV10-3 combines with J gene TRBJ1-2; perhaps TRBD1 as D (6 bases). CDR3 length: 13 amino acids. V lost 3 bases to trimming and J lost 4 bases, with 9 bases between them. Germline V CDR1 and CDR2: ENHRY, SYGVKD. The chain's CDR3 is CAISDTGSYGYTF. The CDR3 DNA, read in part, is TGTGCCATCAGTGACACAGGGTCCTATGGC.

Partial CDR3 DNA: TGTGCCAGCAGCCCTCCCGACAAGGTA. Translation: CASSPPDKV. The CDR3 in its entirety is CASSPPDKVLFF. The V and J genes are TRBV6-2 or TRBV6-3 and TRBJ1-4; D is unresolved. The sequence runs out 3 residues before the end of the CDR3; the remainder is reconstructed from the germline J gene. The germline CDR1 and CDR2 sequences are MNHEY and SVGEGT. This CDR3 has 12 amino acids.